Sequencing of this T cell receptor beta chain was carried out in a study of graft-versus-host responses after intestinal transplantation. Overall study context: Recipients got multivisceral, liver-intestinal, or isolated intestinal transplants. The recipients all started with anti-thymocyte globulin induction and then took tacrolimus and steroids for about three years.

Data came from immunoSEQ multiplex PCR; TCRdb stores just in-frame clones and leaves some out. Of over 75,000 clones listed, more than 70% are singletons. The CDR3 is 18 amino acids. V lost 0 bases and J lost 4; bases outside the gene matches: 13. Germline V gene sequence: CDR1 GTSNPN, CDR2 SVGIG (reference sequence). For this clone: Antigen: not known.

Points from the study as a whole: When patients had graft-donor T cell macrochimerism, their allografts held high graft-versus-host to host-versus-graft clonal ratios. Recipient marrow harbored GvH clones, some of which surfaced first in ileum or blood.

This receptor was taken from a human patient who received an intestinal transplant, so some T cells may come from the graft donor. Sample: PBMCs, taken 255 days after intestinal transplant. V gene TRBV30 combines with J gene TRBJ2-1, with TRBD2 matching over 9 bases. CDR3 protein: CAWSVRSGRGGWYNEQFF. CDR3 in DNA: TGTGCCTGGAGTGTAAGGTCTGGGCGGGGGGGCTGGTACAATGAGCAGTTCTTC.